The 11 T cell receptor beta chains given below trace back to one sample, sequenced in a study of lymphopenia after photon versus proton radiotherapy. Libraries were prepared by immunoSEQ multiplex PCR; TCRdb keeps only in-frame clonotypes and omits some of them. Here the sample spans around 28,000 clones, around 80% being singletons. The source was peripheral blood, collected from a patient treated with photon-based radiotherapy. These receptors all come from a man over 45 with gastric cancer.

The chain has TRBV4-2 and TRBJ2-2; D gene ambiguous. This CDR3 contains 11 residues. Trimming cost V 0 bases and J 8 bases, with 1 base left between them. CDR1 and CDR2 from the germline V gene are LGHNA and YNFKEQ. The chain's CDR3 is CASSQDGELFF. The CDR3 nucleotides are TGTGCCAGCAGCCAAGATGGGGAGCTGTTTTTT.

The rearrangement links TRBV5-1 to TRBJ1-5; TRBD1 matches at 10 bases. The V segment lost 4 bases and the J segment 11 bases; nucleotides outside the gene matches: 6. Looked up from germline, CDR1 is SGHRS and CDR2 is YFSETQ. The CDR3 extends over 13 amino acids. CDR3 amino acids: CASSPGQGQAQHF. The CDR3, as DNA: TGCGCCAGCAGCCCGGGACAGGGGCAGGCCCAGCATTTT.

The J gene is TRBJ1-2, the V gene TRBV2; a weak D match, TRBD1 (6 bases). Trimming removed 2 bases from V and 4 bases from J, with 11 bases in between. This CDR3 has 14 residues. Per the germline V gene, CDR1 is SNHLY and CDR2 is FYNNEI. CDR3 in amino acids: CASSEQGKSYGYTF. Written as DNA, the CDR3 is TGTGCCAGCAGTGAACAGGGGAAGAGCTATGGCTACACCTTC. Looking up the rest from reference TRBV2 and TRBJ1-2 gives the full variable domain: EPEVTQTPSHQVTQMGQEVILRCVPISNHLYFYWYRQILGQKVEFLVSFYNNEISEKSEIFDDQFSVERPDGSNFTLKIRSTKLEDSAMYFCASSEQGKSYGYTFGSGTRLTVV.

The rearrangement uses TRBV6-5 and TRBJ1-1, with 9 bases aligning to TRBD1. Germline CDR1 MNHEY, CDR2 SVGAGI. The ends lost 5 bases at V and 5 bases at J; junction bases unmatched: 6. CDR3 length: 14 amino acids. CDR3 protein: CASSRDRAGTEAFF. CDR3 in DNA: TGTGCCAGCAGTAGGGACAGGGCAGGGACTGAAGCTTTCTTT.

The gene calls are TRBV7-9 and TRBJ2-7; a weak D match, TRBD1 (6 bases). Germline V gives CDR1 SEHNR, CDR2 FQNEAQ (reference sequence). Trimming left V 2 bases short and J 6 bases short, with 11 bases between. The CDR3 loop spans 13 amino acids. CDR3: CASSLSTGGEQYV. The CDR3 coding sequence is TGTGCCAGCAGCTTATCGACAGGAGGCGAGCAGTACGTC.

The V and J genes are TRBV7-6 and TRBJ1-4; no clear D gene. V lost 2 bases, J lost 6 bases, and 7 bases lay in between. Germline values: CDR1 SGHVS, CDR2 FNYEAQ. The CDR3 has 13 residues. The CDR3, as DNA: TGTGCCAGCAGCTTATCCGTGGATGAAAAACTGTTTTTT. Translating it yields CASSLSVDEKLFF.

This sequence joins TRBV7-6 and TRBJ2-1; D possibly uses TRBD1 or TRBD2 (5 bases each). The CDR3 is made up of 17 amino acids. The germline gives CDR1 SGHVS, CDR2 FNYEAQ. The ends were cut back, 0 bases at V and 6 bases at J, with 18 bases in the middle. CDR3 nucleotides: TGTGCCAGCAGCTTAGCCCCTGGACAATCTGGGGGCAATGAGCAGTTCTTC. It codes for CASSLAPGQSGGNEQFF.

The chain couples TRBV10-3 to TRBJ1-2; 7 nucleotides match TRBD1. Germline values: CDR1 ENHRY, CDR2 SYGVKD. The CDR3 totals 12 residues. Trimming removed 8 bases from V and 6 bases from J; junction bases left unmatched: 6. The CDR3 here is CAIREGGNGYTF. DNA for the CDR3: TGTGCCATCCGGGAAGGGGGCAATGGCTACACCTTC.

The rearrangement links TRBV2 to TRBJ1-2, with TRBD1 matching over 9 bases. The CDR3 has 13 residues. Looked up from germline, CDR1 is SNHLY and CDR2 is FYNNEI. V shed 6 bases and J 4 bases; nucleotides not matched to a gene: 3. CDR3 DNA: TGTGCCAGCAGGGGACAGGGAGTCTATGGCTACACCTTC. Translating gives CASRGQGVYGYTF.

This clone was found once. V and J are TRBV2 and TRBJ2-1; 9 bases map to TRBD2. V lost 6 bases and J lost 6; bases outside the gene matches: 6. CDR3 length: 14 residues. The germline V gene encodes CDR1 SNHLY and CDR2 FYNNEI. Written as DNA, the CDR3 is TGTGCCAGCAGGGCCGGGACTAGCCCCAATGAGCAGTTCTTC. Its translation is CASRAGTSPNEQFF.

This CDR3 reads CAWSVRSSNQPQHF. In DNA form, the CDR3 reads TGTGCCTGGAGTGTGAGATCAAGCAATCAGCCCCAGCATTTT. The chain employs TRBV30 and TRBJ1-5; D not certain. Germline V gene data show CDR1 as GTSNPN and CDR2 as SVGIG (reference sequence). The CDR3 is 14 residues long. V lost 0 bases and J 1 base, leaving 7 bases between the germline ends.